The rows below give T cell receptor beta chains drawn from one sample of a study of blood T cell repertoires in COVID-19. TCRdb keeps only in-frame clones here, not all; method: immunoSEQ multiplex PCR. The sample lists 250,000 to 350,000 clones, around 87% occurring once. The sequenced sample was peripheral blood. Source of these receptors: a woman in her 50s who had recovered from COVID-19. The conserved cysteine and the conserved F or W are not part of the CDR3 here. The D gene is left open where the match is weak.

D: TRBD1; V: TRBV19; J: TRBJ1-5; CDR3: ASSKDRGAAHQPQH
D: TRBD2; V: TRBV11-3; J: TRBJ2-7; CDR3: ASSLDPGRDYEQY
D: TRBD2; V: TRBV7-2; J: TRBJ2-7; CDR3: ASSSRLAGPYEQY
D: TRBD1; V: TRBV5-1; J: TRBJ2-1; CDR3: ASSPTGPTYNEQF
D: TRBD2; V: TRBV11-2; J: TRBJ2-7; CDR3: ASSQIRGAGGHEQY
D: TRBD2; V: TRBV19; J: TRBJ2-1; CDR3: ASSKASGRARNEQF
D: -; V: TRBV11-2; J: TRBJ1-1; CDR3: ASSLVKGLNTEAF
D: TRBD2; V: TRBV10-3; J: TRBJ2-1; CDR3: AISGSTSGGSYNEQF
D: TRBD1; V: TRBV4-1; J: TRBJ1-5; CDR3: ASTTGAGGGQPQH
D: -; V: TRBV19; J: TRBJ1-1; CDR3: AASTWGLGTEAF